Shown below are 32 T cell receptor beta chains from a single sample sequenced in a study of a mutant IDH1 vaccine in newly diagnosed glioma. Time point reported: week 47, end of study. The investigators gave 300 ug of mutant IDH1 20-mer peptide in each vaccine dose, together with topical imiquimod. Produced via immunoSEQ multiplex PCR; TCRdb's table is partial and in-frame only. Among about 55,000 clones listed, approximately 80% were seen once. These TCRs' antigens remain unknown. The sample in question was PBMCs, obtained from a glioma patient whose treatment included an IDH1 peptide vaccine. Receptors were obtained from a woman aged 40 to 50 with glioma. Some clones in this sample may be carry-over from other donors' samples.

The rearrangement uses TRBV2 and TRBJ1-5, with D hard to call. Germline assignment: CDR1 SNHLY and CDR2 FYNNEI. There are 18 residues in the CDR3. V was trimmed by 0 bases and J by 0 bases, leaving 15 bases between them. DNA for the CDR3: TGTGCCAGCAGTGAAGCGCTTTGGGCAGCTTTTAGCAATCAGCCCCAGCATTTT. This gives the protein CASSEALWAAFSNQPQHF.

CDR3 amino acids: CASSLDNNQPQHF. For the CDR3, the DNA is TGCGCCAGCAGCTTGGACAACAATCAGCCCCAGCATTTT. The V and J genes are TRBV5-1 and TRBJ1-5; D gene unclear. The germline V and J ends were trimmed by 0 bases and 3 bases, with 4 bases remaining between them. Germline V CDR1 and CDR2: SGHRS, YFSETQ. The CDR3 length is 13 residues.

This chain links TRBV7-2 with TRBJ1-5, with D unclear. Germline V CDR1 and CDR2: SGHTA, FQGNSA. V lost 2 bases and J 7 bases, leaving 9 bases between the germline ends. The CDR3 spans 13 residues. Here the CDR3 reads CASSLTLGQPQHF. DNA of the CDR3: TGTGCCAGCAGCTTAACCTTGGGGCAGCCCCAGCATTTT.

This chain connects TRBV30 to TRBJ2-6; D gene uncertain. The CDR3 has 12 residues. Trimming removed 7 bases at V and 4 bases at J, with 8 bases between. Germline values: CDR1 GTSNPN, CDR2 SVGIG (reference sequence). The CDR3 region is CALMGGANVLTF. The CDR3 DNA reads as TGTGCCTTAATGGGGGGGGCCAACGTCCTGACTTTC.

This clone came up a few times. The chain uses TRBV6-5 and TRBJ2-3; TRBD1 might be the D (5 bases). The CDR3 totals 12 residues. From germline, CDR1 is MNHEY and CDR2 SVGAGI. The V gene lost 8 bases and the J gene lost 6 bases, with 12 bases spanning the gap. CDR3 nucleotides: TGTGCCAGCGGGGCGATGGGGGATACGCAGTATTTT. As protein: CASGAMGDTQYF.

The V and J genes are TRBV7-2 and TRBJ1-2; 8 bases match TRBD1. The CDR3 sequence is 14 residues long. Losses at the gene ends were 5 bases for V and 2 bases for J; bases not matched to a gene: 4. The germline V gene encodes CDR1 SGHTA and CDR2 FQGNSA. The CDR3 nucleotides are TGTGCCAGCAGCCGGGACAGGCTAAACTATGGCTACACCTTC. It codes for CASSRDRLNYGYTF.

The chain employs TRBV5-4 and TRBJ2-6; D uncertain. Trimming removed 4 bases at V and 0 bases at J, with 5 bases between. Per the germline V gene, CDR1 is SGHNT and CDR2 is YYREEE (reference sequence). CDR3 length: 14 amino acids. This chain's CDR3 is CASSDRSGANVLTF. The CDR3 DNA reads as TGTGCCAGCAGCGACCGCTCTGGGGCCAACGTCCTGACTTTC.

In this sample, this clone turned up many times. The chain combines TRBV6-5 with TRBJ2-2; 11 nucleotides match TRBD2. The length of the CDR3 is 15 residues. Trimming took 5 bases from V and 3 from J; bases not matched to a gene: 2. CDR1 and CDR2 (germline): MNHEY, SVGAGI. The CDR3 region has the DNA TGTGCCAGCAGTCCTAGCGGGGGGCACACCGGGGAGCTGTTTTTT. This sequence encodes CASSPSGGHTGELFF.

The CDR3 protein is CASSSSRRGTKNIQYF. DNA for the CDR3: TGTGCCAGCAGCTCCTCCCGGCGGGGCACCAAAAACATTCAGTACTTC. This chain links TRBV7-2 with TRBJ2-4; D may be TRBD2 (6 bases). The CDR3 sequence is 16 residues long. Per germline, CDR1 SGHTA and CDR2 FQGNSA. The V end lost 4 bases, the J end lost 2 bases, and 15 bases lay between the germline ends. Full variable domain (outside the CDR3, taken from reference TRBV7-2 and TRBJ2-4): GAGVSQSPSNKVTEKGKDVELRCDPISGHTALYWYRQSLGQGLEFLIYFQGNSAPDKSGLPSDRFSAERTGGSVSTLTIQRTQQEDSAVYLCASSSSRRGTKNIQYFGAGTRLSVL.

The rearrangement links TRBV5-1 to TRBJ1-4, with D uncertain. Germline V gene lookup returns CDR1 SGHRS and CDR2 YFSETQ. Trimming shortened V by 0 bases and J by 0 bases, and 9 bases separated the two germline ends. This CDR3 contains 16 residues. The CDR3 coding sequence is TGCGCCAGCAGCTTGGATCAGGCGGCAACTAATGAAAAACTGTTTTTT. Encoded protein: CASSLDQAATNEKLFF.

V is TRBV9 and J is TRBJ2-4; TRBD1 aligns across 9 bases. The CDR3 covers 16 residues. V lost 2 bases and J lost 5; bases outside the gene matches: 8. Germline CDR1 SGDLS, CDR2 YYNGEE. CDR3 amino acids: CASSVAGTGRENIQYF. The CDR3 nucleotides read TGTGCCAGCAGCGTCGCCGGGACAGGGAGAGAAAACATTCAGTACTTC.

This chain links TRBV2 with TRBJ2-2, with D perhaps matching TRBD1 (5 bases). V lost 5 bases and J 4 bases, leaving 14 bases between the germline ends. CDR1 is SNHLY, CDR2 FYNNEI, per germline. This CDR3 spans 15 amino acids. The CDR3 here is CASSKGQVGTGELFF. Written as DNA, the CDR3 is TGTGCCAGCAGTAAAGGACAAGTGGGCACCGGGGAGCTGTTTTTT.

The count of this clone is one. J is TRBJ1-1 and V is TRBV19, with a weak D call TRBD1 (6 bases). This CDR3 has 14 residues. Germline-derived CDR1 and CDR2 are LNHDA and SQIVND (reference sequence). Trimming pared 5 bases from V and 6 bases from J, leaving 16 bases between. DNA of the CDR3: TGTGCCAGTAGTCTCCCTCAGGGGTTCGCTGAAGCTTTCTTT. Translating it yields CASSLPQGFAEAFF.

CDR3: CAWSTTRTVGGYNSPLHF. The DNA of the CDR3 is TGTGCCTGGAGTACCACCCGGACAGTCGGGGGCTATAATTCACCCCTCCACTTT. V and J are TRBV30 and TRBJ1-6; maybe TRBD1 (6 bases). The CDR3 totals 18 residues. Germline values: CDR1 GTSNPN, CDR2 SVGIG (reference sequence). V shed 2 bases and J shed 3 bases, with 20 bases lying between them.

DNA of the CDR3: TGCGCCAGCAGCCCAGGGGACGGCACTAATGAAAAACTGTTTTTT. Its translation is CASSPGDGTNEKLFF. The rearrangement joins TRBV4-1 to TRBJ1-4, with D tentatively TRBD1 (6 bases). The CDR3 spans 15 residues. Trimming took off 4 bases at V and 2 bases at J, with 11 bases between the two ends. The germline V gene encodes CDR1 MGHRA and CDR2 YSYEKL.

The chain links TRBV6-1 to TRBJ2-3; 11 nucleotides line up with TRBD2. V was pared by 1 base and J by 0 bases, with 6 bases of the junction left unmatched. The CDR3 spans 18 residues. Per germline, CDR1 MNHNS and CDR2 SASEGT. The CDR3 DNA reads TGTGCCAGCAGTGAAGGGCTAGCGGGGGGTTCTAGCACAGATACGCAGTATTTT. Its translation is CASSEGLAGGSSTDTQYF.

This clone was counted only a few times. The chain has TRBV30 and TRBJ1-6, with D perhaps matching TRBD1 (6 bases). This CDR3 is 15 amino acids long. Germline CDR1 reads GTSNPN; CDR2 reads SVGIG (reference sequence). Trimming took off 1 base at V and 7 bases at J, with 14 bases between the two ends. The CDR3 DNA follows: TGTGCCTGGAGTGCTGTGGGGGCGCGAAATTCACCCCTCCACTTT. The encoded protein is CAWSAVGARNSPLHF.

V gene TRBV27 combines with J gene TRBJ1-2; D might be TRBD1 (5 bases). Trimming shortened V by 6 bases and J by 8 bases, and 13 bases separated the two germline ends. Germline V gives CDR1 MNHEY, CDR2 SMNVEV (reference sequence). CDR3 size: 12 residues. The CDR3 DNA reads as TGTGCCAGCAGCGGTACGGGGGAGGGCTACACCTTC. Protein: CASSGTGEGYTF.

This sequence joins TRBV30 and TRBJ1-6; 7 bases map to TRBD1. The V and J ends lost 2 bases and 9 bases, in that order; junction bases with no gene match: 7. The CDR3 covers 14 residues. Germline CDR1 GTSNPN, CDR2 SVGIG (reference sequence). CDR3 bases: TGTGCCTGGAGTCGAGACAGGGAAGGTTCACCCCTCCACTTT. As protein: CAWSRDREGSPLHF. Using reference TRBV30 and TRBJ1-6 for the parts outside the CDR3, the full variable domain is SQTIHQWPATLVQPVGSPLSLECTVEGTSNPNLYWYRQAAGRGLQLLFYSVGIGQISSEVPQNLSASRPQDRQFILSSKKLLLSDSGFYLCAWSRDREGSPLHFGNGTRLTVT.

The rearrangement links TRBV5-4 to TRBJ2-1; D is ambiguous. This CDR3 has 12 residues. Germline assignment: CDR1 SGHNT and CDR2 YYREEE (reference sequence). V was shortened by 0 bases and J by 8 bases, with 6 bases between the two germline ends. CDR3: CASSLDGYEQFF. In nucleotides, the CDR3 is TGTGCCAGCAGCTTGGACGGGTATGAGCAGTTCTTC.

The chain uses TRBV6-4 and TRBJ1-5; D gene ambiguous. Germline V gene sequence: CDR1 MRHNA, CDR2 SNTAGT. Deletions cut 3 bases from V and 0 bases from J, with 9 bases between. This CDR3 has 15 amino acids. CDR3 coding DNA: TGTGCCAGCAGTGAGAATCACTATAGCAATCAGCCCCAGCATTTT. This translates into CASSENHYSNQPQHF.

The chain joins TRBV7-9 to TRBJ1-5; 8 bases line up with TRBD1. The V gene's germline CDR1 is SEHNR and CDR2 FQNEAQ (reference sequence). The CDR3 has 14 residues. V shed 6 bases and J 5 bases; nucleotides not matched to a gene: 6. CDR3 sequence: CASRTGAGDQPQHF. The CDR3 nucleotides are TGTGCCAGCAGGACAGGGGCAGGGGATCAGCCCCAGCATTTT.

The V call is TRBV6-1, the J call TRBJ1-2; possibly TRBD1 for D (5 bases). CDR3 length: 15 residues. The germline V gene has CDR1 MNHNS and CDR2 SASEGT. The V and J ends lost 5 bases and 2 bases respectively, with 15 bases between them. In DNA, the CDR3 is TGTGCCAGCAGTTTCGGGGGTATAGAGAACTATGGCTACACCTTC. Amino acids: CASSFGGIENYGYTF.

The genes are TRBV2 and TRBJ2-5; 7 positions match TRBD1. In germline, CDR1 is SNHLY, CDR2 FYNNEI. The V and J ends lost 1 base and 5 bases, in that order; junction bases with no gene match: 7. The CDR3 totals 15 residues. CDR3 nucleotides: TGTGCCAGCAGTGAAGGACAGGGTCCTATGGAGACCCAGTACTTC. It encodes CASSEGQGPMETQYF.

This chain connects TRBV30 to TRBJ1-1; D is ambiguous. V was trimmed by 5 bases and J by 5 bases, leaving 9 bases between them. The CDR3 contains 11 residues. Germline assignment: CDR1 GTSNPN and CDR2 SVGIG (reference sequence). The CDR3 region has the DNA TGTGCCTGGGCAGGAAGAACTGAAGCTTTCTTT. Amino acid sequence: CAWAGRTEAFF.

The V and J genes are TRBV7-9 and TRBJ2-7, with D perhaps TRBD1 (5 bases). The CDR3 is 12 residues long. The V end was cut by 7 bases, the J end by 2 bases, with 9 bases between. CDR1 SEHNR and CDR2 FQNEAQ come from the germline V gene (reference sequence). The CDR3 is CASTGQTYEQYF. CDR3 coding DNA: TGTGCCAGCACCGGACAAACCTACGAGCAGTACTTC.

Only a few counts were recorded for this clone. The chain links TRBV19 to TRBJ2-3; D not certain. Germline CDR1 LNHDA, CDR2 SQIVND (reference sequence). Trimming removed 3 bases at V and 0 bases at J, with 10 bases between. This CDR3 is built from 15 residues. This chain's CDR3 is CASSMRLGSTDTQYF. CDR3 sequence (DNA): TGTGCCAGTAGTATGAGGCTAGGTAGCACAGATACGCAGTATTTT.

The genes are TRBV2 and TRBJ2-1; the match to TRBD1 covers 7 bases. There are 11 residues in the CDR3. Trimming removed 6 bases from V and 9 bases from J; junction bases left unmatched: 2. Germline values: CDR1 SNHLY, CDR2 FYNNEI. The DNA for the CDR3 is TGTGCCAGCAGGGGGACAGCTGAGCAGTTCTTC. It encodes CASRGTAEQFF.

CDR3 in amino acids: CASSTPLGYSYGYTF. The DNA of the CDR3 is TGTGCCAGCAGCACCCCCCTCGGATATAGCTATGGCTACACCTTC. V is TRBV9 and J is TRBJ1-2; no clear D. CDR3 size: 15 residues. Trimming stripped 4 bases from V and 4 bases from J, with 17 bases between. The germline V gene encodes CDR1 SGDLS and CDR2 YYNGEE.

This chain joins TRBV19 and TRBJ2-5; D call uncertain. Germline V gene sequence: CDR1 LNHDA, CDR2 SQIVND (reference sequence). The CDR3 runs 13 residues. V was pared by 0 bases and J by 4 bases, with 6 bases between. CDR3 in amino acids: CASSIEPGETQYF. Written as DNA, the CDR3 is TGTGCCAGTAGTATAGAACCCGGAGAGACCCAGTACTTC. The full variable domain, in which reference TRBV19 and TRBJ2-5 provide the parts outside the CDR3, is DGGITQSPKYLFRKEGQNVTLSCEQNLNHDAMYWYRQDPGQGLRLIYYSQIVNDFQKGDIAEGYSVSREKKESFPLTVTSAQKNPTAFYLCASSIEPGETQYFGPGTRLLVL.

The chain uses TRBV6-6 and TRBJ1-1, with a tentative D call TRBD1 (5 bases). The germline V gene encodes CDR1 MNHNY and CDR2 SVGAGI (reference sequence). The V end lost 7 bases, the J end lost 5 bases, and 20 bases lay between the germline ends. There are 15 residues in the CDR3. DNA of the CDR3: TGTGCCAGCACTAACAGGAGGGCGGGGGAAACTGAAGCTTTCTTT. Its protein is CASTNRRAGETEAFF.

The rearrangement links TRBV6-1 to TRBJ2-7, with D possibly being TRBD1 or TRBD2 (5 bases each). The V and J ends lost 4 bases and 3 bases respectively, with 10 bases between them. Germline lookup yields CDR1 MNHNS and CDR2 SASEGT. The CDR3 loop spans 13 amino acids. The CDR3 region is CASSAGPFYEQYF. The CDR3 coding sequence is TGTGCCAGCAGTGCGGGGCCCTTCTACGAGCAGTACTTC.